One and the same sample provided the 18 T cell receptor beta chains below, sequenced in a study of T cells in narcolepsy. The method was immunoSEQ multiplex PCR; TCRdb's version includes in-frame clones alone and lacks a portion of them. Of about 32,000 clones listed, roughly four fifths are singletons. The sample consisted of memory (CD45RA-) CD4+ T cells from blood. Receptor source: a human donor in good health.

This chain joins TRBV27 and TRBJ1-1; D ambiguous. This CDR3 has 13 amino acids. Germline loops: CDR1 MNHEY, CDR2 SMNVEV (reference sequence). The V end lost 5 bases, the J end lost 2 bases, and 9 bases lay between the germline ends. The CDR3 sequence: CASSTQVNTEAFF. The CDR3 DNA sequence: TGTGCCAGCAGTACGCAGGTTAACACTGAAGCTTTCTTT.

The chain carries TRBV30 and TRBJ2-1, with D unresolved. CDR1 is GTSNPN, CDR2 SVGIG, per germline (reference sequence). Trimming shortened V by 1 base and J by 9 bases, and 10 bases separated the two germline ends. The CDR3 is 12 amino acids. CDR3 in amino acids: CAWSEVGVEQFF. The CDR3 coding sequence is TGTGCCTGGAGTGAGGTGGGTGTTGAGCAGTTCTTC.

V is TRBV5-1 and J is TRBJ2-5, with TRBD1 identical over 9 bases. V lost 4 bases, J lost 0 bases, and 13 bases stayed unmatched. In germline, CDR1 is SGHRS, CDR2 YFSETQ. The CDR3 spans 18 residues. The CDR3 DNA is TGCGCCAGCAGCCTCCGGGACAGGGCCCGCCCTGACCAAGAGACCCAGTACTTC. Its protein product is CASSLRDRARPDQETQYF. The entire variable domain, with the rest obtained from reference TRBV5-1 and TRBJ2-5, is as follows: KAGVTQTPRYLIKTRGQQVTLSCSPISGHRSVSWYQQTPGQGLQFLFEYFSETQRNKGNFPGRFSGRQFSNSRSEMNVSTLELGDSALYLCASSLRDRARPDQETQYFGPGTRLLVL.

The rearrangement joins TRBV6-1 to TRBJ1-5; D gene uncertain. V dropped 4 bases and J dropped 0 bases, with 13 bases sitting between them. CDR1 MNHNS and CDR2 SASEGT come from the germline V gene. This CDR3 has 16 amino acids. CDR3 DNA: TGTGCCAGCAGTGCTAGAGGTGGGGATAGCAATCAGCCCCAGCATTTT. Translated: CASSARGGDSNQPQHF.

The chain links TRBV2 to TRBJ2-3; a possible D gene is TRBD1 (6 bases). The length of the CDR3 is 17 residues. CDR1 is SNHLY and CDR2 is FYNNEI in the germline V gene. Trimming took off 5 bases at V and 0 bases at J, with 18 bases between the two ends. The CDR3 is CASSSPQGNPSTDTQYF. The CDR3 coding sequence is TGTGCCAGCAGTTCACCCCAGGGGAACCCTAGCACAGATACGCAGTATTTT.

The chain carries TRBV2 and TRBJ2-7; TRBD1 aligns across 9 bases. The CDR3 sequence is 15 residues long. V was clipped by 2 bases and J by 5 bases; unmatched bases: 7. The germline V gene has CDR1 SNHLY and CDR2 FYNNEI. The CDR3 reads CASSEFGTGSHEQYV. The CDR3 bases are TGTGCCAGCAGTGAATTTGGGACAGGGTCCCACGAGCAGTACGTC.

The V call is TRBV6-5, the J call TRBJ1-3, with D unresolved. Germline assignment: CDR1 MNHEY and CDR2 SVGAGI. This CDR3 is built from 14 residues. V was shortened by 2 bases and J by 8 bases, with 13 bases between the two germline ends. CDR3 bases: TGTGCCAGCAGTTACACGAGAAACCGGGACACCATATATTTT. Its translation: CASSYTRNRDTIYF.

The J gene is TRBJ1-1, the V gene TRBV6-1; 9 bases are a match to TRBD1. CDR1 is MNHNS, CDR2 SASEGT, per germline. With 7 bases clipped from V and 5 bases from J, the junction kept 8 bases outside the gene matches. The CDR3 loop spans 14 amino acids. CDR3 sequence: CASTLGTGKTEAFF. In DNA form, the CDR3 reads TGTGCCAGCACCCTTGGGACAGGGAAAACTGAAGCTTTCTTT.

The gene calls are TRBV5-1 and TRBJ1-1, with TRBD1 identical over 8 bases. Germline V lookup: CDR1 SGHRS, CDR2 YFSETQ. Trimming took 4 bases from V and 0 from J; bases not matched to a gene: 5. The CDR3 runs 15 residues. CDR3 region: CASSPRGQVNTEAFF. In nucleotides, the CDR3 is TGCGCCAGCAGCCCGAGGGGACAGGTGAACACTGAAGCTTTCTTT.

This clone was counted a few times. This chain joins TRBV10-3 and TRBJ1-5; D not resolved. CDR1 and CDR2 from the germline V gene are ENHRY and SYGVKD. The CDR3 covers 15 residues. Trimming left V 4 bases short and J 5 bases short, with 15 bases between. CDR3 coding DNA: TGTGCCATCAGTGCAGGAACCGCGGGTCATCAGCCCCAGCATTTT. Amino acid sequence: CAISAGTAGHQPQHF.

The rearrangement uses TRBV6-5 and TRBJ2-7; D might be TRBD1 (7 bases). Deletions cut 0 bases from V and 3 bases from J, with 15 bases between. CDR1 is MNHEY, CDR2 SVGAGI, per germline. This CDR3 spans 16 amino acids. CDR3 residues: CASSYSRDSSFYEQYV. The DNA for the CDR3 is TGTGCCAGCAGTTACTCGCGGGACAGCTCCTTCTACGAGCAGTACGTC.

The V call is TRBV5-4, the J call TRBJ1-1; D is uncertain. CDR3 length equals 13 residues. The ends were cut back, 2 bases at V and 2 bases at J, with 7 bases in the middle. Germline CDR1 and CDR2: SGHNT and YYREEE (reference sequence). The CDR3 here is CASSFKRNTEAFF. As DNA, the CDR3 is TGTGCCAGCAGCTTCAAACGAAACACTGAAGCTTTCTTT. The full variable domain, completed using reference TRBV5-4 and TRBJ1-1, is ETGVTQSPTHLIKTRGQQVTLRCSSQSGHNTVSWYQQALGQGPQFIFQYYREEENGRGNFPPRFSGLQFPNYSSELNVNALELDDSALYLCASSFKRNTEAFFGQGTRLTVV.

The J gene is TRBJ1-1, the V gene TRBV28; tentative D call: TRBD1 (6 bases). The V gene lost 2 bases and the J gene lost 5 bases, with 9 bases spanning the gap. This CDR3 contains 13 residues. Germline V CDR1 and CDR2: MDHEN, SYDVKM. The CDR3 sequence is CASSLNRATEAFF. DNA for the CDR3: TGTGCCAGCAGTTTAAACAGGGCGACTGAAGCTTTCTTT.

The chain links TRBV27 to TRBJ1-3, with TRBD1 as a possible D gene (6 bases). This CDR3 spans 14 amino acids. Trimming stripped 4 bases from V and 4 bases from J, with 11 bases between. Germline V gene sequence: CDR1 MNHEY, CDR2 SMNVEV (reference sequence). The CDR3 nucleotides are TGTGCCAGCAGTTCCAGGGGTCCCGGAAACACCATATATTTT. Amino acid sequence: CASSSRGPGNTIYF.

In this sample, this clone turned up once. The chain couples TRBV7-9 to TRBJ2-5; D unresolved. Germline V CDR1 and CDR2: SEHNR, FQNEAQ (reference sequence). The CDR3 loop spans 14 amino acids. Trimming took 3 bases from V and 5 from J, leaving 13 bases between them. The CDR3 sequence: CASSLRDPQETQYF. The CDR3 coding sequence is TGTGCCAGCAGCTTGCGCGACCCCCAGGAGACCCAGTACTTC.

This clone was observed a handful of times. The chain links TRBV19 to TRBJ1-4; D gene uncertain. Germline V gene sequence: CDR1 LNHDA, CDR2 SQIVND (reference sequence). The V and J ends lost 7 bases and 5 bases respectively, with 5 bases between them. The CDR3 has 11 residues. The chain's CDR3 is CASKTNEKLFF. CDR3 in DNA: TGTGCCAGTAAGACAAATGAAAAACTGTTTTTT. Together with reference TRBV19 and TRBJ1-4, the CDR3 gives the full variable domain: DGGITQSPKYLFRKEGQNVTLSCEQNLNHDAMYWYRQDPGQGLRLIYYSQIVNDFQKGDIAEGYSVSREKKESFPLTVTSAQKNPTAFYLCASKTNEKLFFGSGTQLSVL.

V gene TRBV6-1 combines with J gene TRBJ2-7; D is unresolved. Germline V gene lookup returns CDR1 MNHNS and CDR2 SASEGT. V was clipped by 1 base and J by 5 bases, with 18 bases between them. The CDR3 covers 16 residues. The CDR3 DNA reads TGTGCCAGCAGTGAAGGGCAGGCCCGAGCTCGGAACGAGCAGTACTTC. It encodes CASSEGQARARNEQYF.

This chain links TRBV28 with TRBJ1-2; a weak D match, TRBD1 (5 bases). V lost 6 bases to trimming and J lost 4 bases, with 12 bases between them. Germline CDR1 reads MDHEN; CDR2 reads SYDVKM. The CDR3 loop spans 13 amino acids. CDR3 sequence (DNA): TGTGCCAGCAGGGGACCCATGGTCTATGGCTACACCTTC. It codes for CASRGPMVYGYTF.